Listed below are T cell receptor beta chains from one sample, sequenced in a study of blood T cell repertoires in COVID-19. Only in-frame clones appear in the TCRdb table, and some are missing; sequencing was by immunoSEQ multiplex PCR. Here the sample spans 350,000 to 500,000 clones, 70% to 90% being singletons. Sequencing was carried out using PBMCs or T cells enriched from blood (not recorded which). The receptors derive from a woman between 18 and 29 years old who had been exposed to COVID-19. The CDR3 runs from the conserved cysteine through the conserved F or W.

j_gene	v_gene	CDR3aa
TRBJ2-7	TRBV7-8	CASSLAATGTLEQYF
TRBJ1-5	TRBV6-6	CASSRWPQTGSNQPQHF
TRBJ2-5	TRBV3-1/TRBV3-2	CASSLLGGVQETQYF
TRBJ1-1	TRBV5-1	CASSLSSQTNTEAFF
TRBJ2-7	TRBV9	CASSPGSGGYEQYF
TRBJ2-2	TRBV9	CASTRRETSTGELFF
TRBJ2-7	TRBV5-8	CASSRDRAQYF
TRBJ1-2	TRBV30	CAWSVAVGHGYTF
TRBJ2-3	TRBV5-1	CASRLDRGTDTQYF
TRBJ1-5	TRBV6-4	CASSDVGHNSNQPQHF
TRBJ2-3	TRBV21-1	CASSKGFSLSGSTDTQYF
TRBJ1-3	TRBV5-1	CASTPGGGPYSGNTIYF
TRBJ2-7	TRBV28	CASSSGGHEQYF
TRBJ2-1	TRBV28	CASSPSLGTGTYNEQFF
TRBJ1-1	TRBV6-5	CASRGQLNTEAFF
TRBJ2-6	TRBV24-1	CATSDRDSSSGANVLTF
TRBJ2-7	TRBV14	CASSLRTGRNEQYF
TRBJ2-4	TRBV28	CASTHNRGAWEAKNIQYF
TRBJ2-3	TRBV24-1	CATSELAGVTQYF
TRBJ2-7	TRBV5-1	CASSLDGSEQYF
TRBJ2-7	TRBV6-5	CASSNRDRGSYEQYF
TRBJ2-1	TRBV19	CASSRQGGAINEQFF
TRBJ1-5	TRBV28	CASSDLRGNQPQHF